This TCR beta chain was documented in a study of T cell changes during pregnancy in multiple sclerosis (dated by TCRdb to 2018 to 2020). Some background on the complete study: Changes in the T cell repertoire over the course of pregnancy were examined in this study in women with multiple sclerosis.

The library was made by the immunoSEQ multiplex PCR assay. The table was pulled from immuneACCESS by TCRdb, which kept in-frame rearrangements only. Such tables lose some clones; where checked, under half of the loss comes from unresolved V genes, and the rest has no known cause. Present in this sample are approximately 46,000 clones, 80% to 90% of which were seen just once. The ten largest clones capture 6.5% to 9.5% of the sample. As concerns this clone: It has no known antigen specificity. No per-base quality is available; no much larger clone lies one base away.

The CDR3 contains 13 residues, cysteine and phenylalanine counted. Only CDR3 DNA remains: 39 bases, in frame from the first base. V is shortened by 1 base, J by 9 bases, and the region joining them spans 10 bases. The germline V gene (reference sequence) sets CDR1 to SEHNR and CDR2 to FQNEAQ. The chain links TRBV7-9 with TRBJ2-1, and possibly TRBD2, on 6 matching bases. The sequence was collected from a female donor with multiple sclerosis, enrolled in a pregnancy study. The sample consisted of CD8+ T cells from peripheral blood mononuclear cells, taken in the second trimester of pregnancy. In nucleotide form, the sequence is TGTGCCAGCAGCTTAGTGGGGCGGGGTGAGCAGTTCTTC. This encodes CASSLVGRGEQFF.